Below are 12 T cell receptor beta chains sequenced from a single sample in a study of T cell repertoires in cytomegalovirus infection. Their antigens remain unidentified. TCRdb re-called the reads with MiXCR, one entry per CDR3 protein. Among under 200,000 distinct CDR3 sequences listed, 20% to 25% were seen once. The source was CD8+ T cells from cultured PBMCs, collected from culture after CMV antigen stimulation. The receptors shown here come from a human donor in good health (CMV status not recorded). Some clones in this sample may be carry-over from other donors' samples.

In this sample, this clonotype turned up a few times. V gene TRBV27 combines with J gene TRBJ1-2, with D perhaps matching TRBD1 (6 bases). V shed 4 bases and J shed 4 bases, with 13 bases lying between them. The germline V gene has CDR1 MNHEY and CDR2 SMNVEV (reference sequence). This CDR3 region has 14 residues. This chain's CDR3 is CASSSKTGFYGYTF. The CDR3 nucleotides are TGTGCCAGCAGTTCGAAGACAGGTTTCTATGGCTACACCTTC.

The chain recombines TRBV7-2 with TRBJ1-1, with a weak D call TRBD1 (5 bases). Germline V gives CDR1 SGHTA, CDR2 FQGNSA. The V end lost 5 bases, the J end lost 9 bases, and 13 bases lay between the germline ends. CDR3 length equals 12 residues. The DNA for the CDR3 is TGTGCCAGCAGCCCCACCGGGGCCAAAGCTTTCTTT. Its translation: CASSPTGAKAFF. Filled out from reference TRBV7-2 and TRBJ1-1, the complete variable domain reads GAGVSQSPSNKVTEKGKDVELRCDPISGHTALYWYRQSLGQGLEFLIYFQGNSAPDKSGLPSDRFSAERTGGSVSTLTIQRTQQEDSAVYLCASSPTGAKAFFGQGTRLTVV.

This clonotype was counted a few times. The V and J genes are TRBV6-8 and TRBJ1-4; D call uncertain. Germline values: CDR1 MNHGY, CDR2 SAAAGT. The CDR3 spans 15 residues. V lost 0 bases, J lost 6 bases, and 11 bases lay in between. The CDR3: CASSYSTGVDEKLFF. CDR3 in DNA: TGTGCCAGCAGTTACTCGACTGGGGTCGATGAAAAACTGTTTTTT.

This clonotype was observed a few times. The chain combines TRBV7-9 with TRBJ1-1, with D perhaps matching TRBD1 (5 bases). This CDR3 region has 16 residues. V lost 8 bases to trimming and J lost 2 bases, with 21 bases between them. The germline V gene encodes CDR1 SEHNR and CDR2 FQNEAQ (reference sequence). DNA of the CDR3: TGTGCCAGCTTTCTTTCCGGGACCAGTCTCAACACTGAAGCTTTCTTT. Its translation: CASFLSGTSLNTEAFF.

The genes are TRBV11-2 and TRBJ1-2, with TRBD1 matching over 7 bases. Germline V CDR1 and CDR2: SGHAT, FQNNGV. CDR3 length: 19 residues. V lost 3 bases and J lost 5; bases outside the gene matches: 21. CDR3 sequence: CASSLEPLTGWANLYGYTF. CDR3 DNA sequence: TGTGCCAGCAGCTTGGAGCCCTTGACAGGGTGGGCCAACCTTTATGGCTACACCTTC.

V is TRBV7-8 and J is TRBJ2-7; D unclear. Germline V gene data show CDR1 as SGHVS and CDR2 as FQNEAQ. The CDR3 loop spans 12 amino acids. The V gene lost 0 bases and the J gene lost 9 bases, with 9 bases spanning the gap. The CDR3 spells CASSLARERQYF. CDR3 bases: TGTGCCAGCAGCTTAGCTAGAGAGAGGCAGTACTTC.

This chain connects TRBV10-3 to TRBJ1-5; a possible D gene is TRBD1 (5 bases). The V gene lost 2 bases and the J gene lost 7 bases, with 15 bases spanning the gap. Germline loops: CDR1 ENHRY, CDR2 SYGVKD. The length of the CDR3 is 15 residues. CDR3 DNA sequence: TGTGCCATCAGTGAGGGGCAGGGTCTTCAACAGCCCCAGCATTTT. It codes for CAISEGQGLQQPQHF.

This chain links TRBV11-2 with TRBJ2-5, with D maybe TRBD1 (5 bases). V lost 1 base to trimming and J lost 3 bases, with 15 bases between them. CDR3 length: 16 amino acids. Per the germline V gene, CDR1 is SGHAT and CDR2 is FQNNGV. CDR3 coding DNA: TGTGCCAGCAGCTTAGGCTGGGCAGGGCGGAAAGAGACCCAGTACTTC. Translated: CASSLGWAGRKETQYF.

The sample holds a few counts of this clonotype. Here the CDR3 DNA reads TGTGCCAGCAGCTTAAACAGGGGGGGTGGAACTGAAGCTTTCTTT. Translating gives CASSLNRGGGTEAFF. The V gene is TRBV7-2, the J gene TRBJ1-1; TRBD1 agrees at 8 bases. The CDR3 has 15 residues. Trimming took 2 bases from V and 5 from J; bases not matched to a gene: 7. Germline CDR1 reads SGHTA; CDR2 reads FQGNSA.

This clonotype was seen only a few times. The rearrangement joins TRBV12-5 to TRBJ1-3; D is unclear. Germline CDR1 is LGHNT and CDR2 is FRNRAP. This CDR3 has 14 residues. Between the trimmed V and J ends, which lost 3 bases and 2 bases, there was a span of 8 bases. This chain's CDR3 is CASGFGIAGNTIYF. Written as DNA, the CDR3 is TGTGCTAGTGGTTTCGGCATTGCTGGAAACACCATATATTTT.

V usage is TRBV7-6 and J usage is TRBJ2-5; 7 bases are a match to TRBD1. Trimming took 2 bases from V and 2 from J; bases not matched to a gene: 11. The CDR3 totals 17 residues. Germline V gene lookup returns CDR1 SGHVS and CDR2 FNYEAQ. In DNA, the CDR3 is TGTGCCAGCAGCTTATATGGGGAAGGGGGCAGTCAAGAGACCCAGTACTTC. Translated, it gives CASSLYGEGGSQETQYF.

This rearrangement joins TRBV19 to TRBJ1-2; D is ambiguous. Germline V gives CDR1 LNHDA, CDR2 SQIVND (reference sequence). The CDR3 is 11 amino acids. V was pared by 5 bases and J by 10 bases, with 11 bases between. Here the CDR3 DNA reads TGTGCCAGTAGTCGTCTTTACGACTACACCTTC. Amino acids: CASSRLYDYTF.